This T cell receptor (beta chain) was identified in a study of cytomegalovirus exposure and HLA in healthy donors. General study findings and limits: In a later analysis, compared with equally common non-associated chains, HLA-associated beta chains were more expanded.

The CDR3 totals 15 residues. Germline assignment: CDR1 SGHNT and CDR2 YYREEE (reference sequence). V shed 4 bases and J 8 bases; nucleotides not matched to a gene: 12. The PCR ran on 60 Vbeta and 13 Jbeta primers. The protocol was immunoSEQ multiplex PCR, while the TCRdb copy is restricted to in-frame clones and leaves out a portion. The profile covers around 200,000 clones, with 77% appearing a single time and around 2.8% taken by the ten largest. In its sample, this clone was seen a few times. The antigen is undetermined. The specimen was PBMCs. This TCR was recovered from a woman aged 60 to 75 in good health and CMV-seropositive. V is TRBV5-4 and J is TRBJ1-2; 9 nucleotides match TRBD1. The CDR3 loop is CASSHRNRDREGYTF. The CDR3 region has the DNA TGTGCCAGCAGCCATAGGAACCGGGACAGGGAAGGCTACACCTTC.